One sample yielded the 14 T cell receptor beta chains listed below, sequenced in a study of breast tumors, draining lymph nodes, adjacent tissues. Axillary draining lymph nodes of breast cancer patients supplied the node samples. TCRdb processed the multiplex PCR reads anew with MiXCR; each CDR3 protein has one entry. The sample consists of about 200,000 distinct CDR3 sequences, under 35% of them appearing once. Sequencing was performed on axillary lymph node tissue. Source of these receptors: a female donor with breast cancer. Some clones in this sample may be carry-over from other donors' samples.

This clonotype was picked up many times. This chain uses TRBV7-3 with TRBJ2-3; 9 nucleotides agree with TRBD1. Looked up from germline, CDR1 is SGHTA and CDR2 is FQGTGA. The CDR3 sequence is 16 residues long. The V gene end was trimmed by 5 bases and the J gene end by 1 base; junction bases not matched to a gene: 7. The CDR3 spells CASSTGTGSGTDTQYF. CDR3 sequence (DNA): TGTGCCAGCAGCACTGGGACAGGGTCGGGCACAGATACGCAGTATTTT.

There are many counts of this clonotype. V and J are TRBV19 and TRBJ1-3, with a possible D match to TRBD1 (5 bases). The CDR3 covers 16 residues. Germline V gene lookup returns CDR1 LNHDA and CDR2 SQIVND (reference sequence). Trimming stripped 4 bases from V and 0 bases from J, with 13 bases between. The CDR3 DNA is TGTGCCAGTAGTACGGGACCCCCTCACTCTGGAAACACCATATATTTT. The encoded protein is CASSTGPPHSGNTIYF.

In this sample, this clonotype turned up a few times. One junction end disagrees with the germline gene, perhaps due to a read error. The V call is TRBV6-5, the J call TRBJ2-7; possibly TRBD1 or TRBD2 for D (5 bases each). The CDR3 has 16 residues. Per the germline V gene, CDR1 is MNHEY and CDR2 is SVGAGI. CDR3 loop: CASSHSGSGISYEQYF. The CDR3 DNA follows: TGTGCCAGCAGTCACTCGGGGTCAGGGATATCCTACGAGCAGTACTTC.

The rearrangement joins TRBV4-3 to TRBJ2-3, with no clear D. This CDR3 contains 16 residues. Trimming left V 3 bases short and J 4 bases short, with 17 bases between. CDR1 is LGHNA, CDR2 YSLEER, per germline. CDR3: CASSHESSPRSDTQYF. In DNA form, the CDR3 reads TGCGCCAGCAGCCACGAATCCAGCCCCAGGTCAGATACGCAGTATTTT.

This clonotype came up many times. The chain has TRBV2 and TRBJ1-1; D possibly corresponds to TRBD1 (5 bases). V lost 1 base to trimming and J lost 10 bases, with 13 bases between them. Germline V gene lookup returns CDR1 SNHLY and CDR2 FYNNEI. The CDR3 spans 13 residues. CDR3 nucleotide sequence: TGTGCCAGCAGTGAAGGGGGCAAGCCTTCAGCTTTCTTT. Protein product: CASSEGGKPSAFF. The variable domain in full, with the rest retrieved from reference TRBV2 and TRBJ1-1, is EPEVTQTPSHQVTQMGQEVILRCVPISNHLYFYWYRQILGQKVEFLVSFYNNEISEKSEIFDDQFSVERPDGSNFTLKIRSTKLEDSAMYFCASSEGGKPSAFFGQGTRLTVV.

V usage is TRBV28 and J usage is TRBJ2-7; 7 bases are shared with TRBD1. Germline CDR1 reads MDHEN; CDR2 reads SYDVKM. This CDR3 comprises 13 residues. V was pared by 10 bases and J by 1 base, with 7 bases of the junction left unmatched. Written as DNA, the CDR3 is TGTGCCACCACCGTGGGACAGTCCTACGAGCAGTACTTC. This sequence encodes CATTVGQSYEQYF.

On this clonotype itself: A single base separates this from a much larger clone, so it may be a read error. The chain links TRBV6-1 to TRBJ2-7; D is undetermined. From germline, CDR1 is MNHNS and CDR2 SASEGT. CDR3 length: 12 residues. The germline V and J ends were trimmed by 5 bases and 3 bases, with 8 bases remaining between them. The CDR3 bases are TGTGCCAGCAGTCAGACACACTACGAGCAGTACTTC. The encoded protein is CASSQTHYEQYF.

This clonotype turned up a few times. A read error is possible here, since a much larger clone lies one base away. V usage is TRBV11-2 and J usage is TRBJ1-2; D remains ambiguous. CDR3 length: 14 amino acids. Per germline, CDR1 SGHAT and CDR2 FQNNGV. The germline V and J ends were trimmed by 5 bases and 4 bases, with 14 bases remaining between them. CDR3 sequence reads: CASSPAGLTYGYTF. The CDR3 coding sequence is TGTGCCAGCAGCCCAGCGGGGTTGACCTATGGCTACACCTTC.

CDR3 in DNA: TGTGCCAGCAGCCAGGACGGGACACTAACCGGGGAGCTGTTTTTT. This encodes CASSQDGTLTGELFF. The chain couples TRBV7-6 to TRBJ2-2; D possibly corresponds to TRBD1 (6 bases). The CDR3 is made up of 15 amino acids. V lost 5 bases and J lost 5, with 15 bases in between. The germline V gene encodes CDR1 SGHVS and CDR2 FNYEAQ.

This chain uses TRBV27 with TRBJ1-5; D remains unclear. The CDR3 spans 17 residues. Germline-derived CDR1 and CDR2 are MNHEY and SMNVEV (reference sequence). Trimming pared 3 bases from V and 0 bases from J, leaving 15 bases between. The CDR3 DNA sequence: TGTGCCAGCAGTTTCGGCCCCCGGATGTATAGCAATCAGCCCCAGCATTTT. This encodes CASSFGPRMYSNQPQHF.

In this sample, this clonotype turned up many times. V usage is TRBV12-5 and J usage is TRBJ1-5; D is undetermined. CDR1 and CDR2 from the germline V gene are LGHNT and FRNRAP. This CDR3 is built from 15 residues. Trimming took off 1 base at V and 2 bases at J, with 9 bases between the two ends. CDR3 in amino acids: CASGLERLGNQPQHF. The CDR3 DNA is TGTGCTAGTGGTTTGGAAAGGTTGGGCAATCAGCCCCAGCATTTT.

V gene TRBV7-2 combines with J gene TRBJ1-6; a possible D gene is TRBD1 (5 bases). Trimming removed 5 bases from V and 7 bases from J, with 18 bases in between. This CDR3 contains 16 residues. Germline CDR1 SGHTA, CDR2 FQGNSA. CDR3 coding DNA: TGTGCCAGCAGCCCTCGGTTGGCAGGGTCCAATTCACCCCTCCACTTT. Its translation: CASSPRLAGSNSPLHF.

A single count supports this clonotype. The chain combines TRBV10-3 with TRBJ2-3; 8 bases align to TRBD2. The CDR3 extends over 15 amino acids. V was clipped by 2 bases and J by 2 bases; unmatched bases: 3. Germline V gene data show CDR1 as ENHRY and CDR2 as SYGVKD. CDR3: CAISEGLATTDTQYF. CDR3 DNA sequence: TGTGCCATCAGTGAGGGACTAGCTACCACAGATACGCAGTATTTT.

This clonotype was counted many times. The CDR3 loop reads CASSPPGTPYEQYF. The CDR3 DNA follows: TGTGCCAGCAGCCCCCCCGGGACCCCCTACGAGCAGTACTTC. V is TRBV7-6 and J is TRBJ2-7, with D perhaps assigned TRBD1 or TRBD2 (5 bases each). In germline, CDR1 is SGHVS, CDR2 FNYEAQ. There are 14 residues in the CDR3. V was trimmed by 5 bases and J by 2 bases, leaving 13 bases between them.